The entry below gives a single T cell receptor (beta chain) sequence along with its context. As yet, its antigen is unknown. This sample stems from a study of PD-1 blockade in mismatch repair-deficient tumors. Study overall: Patients had about a dozen mismatch repair-deficient cancer types and were previously treated and progressing. General study points: Rapid post-treatment expansion, then contraction, generally preceding radiologic response, marked tumor-resident clones.

Using immunoSEQ multiplex PCR, the repertoire was profiled, and TCRdb retains in-frame clones only, with some absent. The table lists some 84,000 clones, about 85% of them singletons. All patients were mismatch repair deficient, assessed by either PCR or immunohistochemistry. Three pembrolizumab responders had their TCRs sequenced. The CDR3 is 13 residues long. The V end was cut by 5 bases, the J end by 2 bases, with 9 bases between. CDR1 is SEHNR and CDR2 is FQNEAQ in the germline V gene (reference sequence). This sequence was found in an adult with mismatch repair-deficient cancer. The sequencing used peripheral blood, collected 12 weeks after starting pembrolizumab. V usage is TRBV7-9 and J usage is TRBJ2-5; no firm D call. The CDR3 spells CASSPGRQETQYF. DNA of the CDR3: TGTGCCAGCAGCCCCGGACGGCAAGAGACCCAGTACTTC.